Following are 3 T cell receptor beta chains from one sample sequenced in a study of shared clonotypes between healthy human individuals. Repertoires were generated with immunoSEQ multiplex PCR, while TCRdb's copy carries only in-frame clones and drops some. The data hold approximately 400,000 clones, with 90% to 98% observed a single time. Sequences were obtained from memory CD8+ T cells sorted from blood. Subset meaning: CD45RO+ cells pooled with CCR7-negative TemRA cells. These receptors originate from a man aged 25-45 years in good health.

V gene TRBV19 combines with J gene TRBJ1-3; D might be TRBD1 (5 bases). Germline V lookup: CDR1 LNHDA, CDR2 SQIVND (reference sequence). This CDR3 comprises 15 residues. Between the trimmed V and J ends, which lost 3 bases and 3 bases, there was a span of 12 bases. The DNA of the CDR3 is TGTGCCAGTAGTATTTCCAGGGCTAATGGAAACACCATATATTTT. It yields the protein CASSISRANGNTIYF.

This rearrangement joins TRBV11-3 to TRBJ1-3; no clear D. The CDR3 consists of 14 residues. V dropped 6 bases and J dropped 4 bases, with 13 bases sitting between them. CDR1 and CDR2 from the germline V gene are SGHNT and YENEEA. This CDR3 is CASRYKLEGNTIYF. The CDR3, as DNA: TGTGCCAGCAGATATAAATTAGAGGGAAACACCATATATTTT.

The chain employs TRBV4-1 and TRBJ2-2; 10 bases are shared with TRBD2. Germline trimming cut 6 bases from V and 7 bases from J; bases unmatched to any gene: 11. The CDR3 is made up of 16 amino acids. Germline CDR1 and CDR2: MGHRA and YSYEKL. The DNA of the CDR3 is TGCGCCAGCAGTCTCCCTAGCGGGAGTAGGGGCGGGGAGCTGTTTTTT. Protein sequence: CASSLPSGSRGGELFF.